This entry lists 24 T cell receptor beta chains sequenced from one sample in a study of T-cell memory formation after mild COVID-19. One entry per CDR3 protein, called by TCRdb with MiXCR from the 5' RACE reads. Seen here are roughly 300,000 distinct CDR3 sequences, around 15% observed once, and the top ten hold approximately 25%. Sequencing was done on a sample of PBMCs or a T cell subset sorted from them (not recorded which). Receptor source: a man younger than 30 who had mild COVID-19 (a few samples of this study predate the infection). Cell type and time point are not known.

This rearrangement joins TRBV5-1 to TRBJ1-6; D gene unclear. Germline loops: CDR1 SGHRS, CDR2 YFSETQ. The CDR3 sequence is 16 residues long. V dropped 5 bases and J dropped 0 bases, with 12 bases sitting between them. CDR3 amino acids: CASRDARSSYNSPLHF. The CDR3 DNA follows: TGCGCCAGCAGGGATGCACGGAGCTCCTATAATTCACCCCTCCACTTT.

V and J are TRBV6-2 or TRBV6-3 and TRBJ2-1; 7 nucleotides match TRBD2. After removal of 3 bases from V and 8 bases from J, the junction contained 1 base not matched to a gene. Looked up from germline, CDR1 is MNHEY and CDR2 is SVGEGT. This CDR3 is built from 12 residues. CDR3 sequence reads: CASSYRGDEQFF. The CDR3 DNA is TGTGCCAGCAGTTATCGGGGGGATGAGCAGTTCTTC.

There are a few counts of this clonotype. The CDR3 is CASSFQTGSEQYV. In DNA form, the CDR3 reads TGTGCTAGCAGCTTCCAGACAGGGAGTGAGCAGTACGTC. This chain uses TRBV7-7 with TRBJ2-7, with 7 bases aligning to TRBD1. This CDR3 region has 13 residues. Germline CDR1 and CDR2: SSHAT and FNYEAQ (reference sequence).

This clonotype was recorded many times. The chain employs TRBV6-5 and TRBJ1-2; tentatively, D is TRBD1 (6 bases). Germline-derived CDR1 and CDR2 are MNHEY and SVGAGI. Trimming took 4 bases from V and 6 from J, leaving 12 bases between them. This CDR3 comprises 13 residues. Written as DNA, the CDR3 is TGTGCCAGCAGTTCGTGGGGGGCGGATGGCTACACCTTC. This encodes CASSSWGADGYTF.

The CDR3 bases are TGTGCCAGTTCTATTCGGGACCTAACCTACGAGCAGTACGTC. Translating it yields CASSIRDLTYEQYV. The chain recombines TRBV5-5 with TRBJ2-7; D could derive from TRBD1 or TRBD2 (5 bases each). Per the germline V gene, CDR1 is SGHKS and CDR2 is YYEKEE (reference sequence). This CDR3 comprises 14 residues. Trimming removed 8 bases from V and 2 bases from J, with 17 bases in between.

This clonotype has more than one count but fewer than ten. The CDR3, as DNA: TGTGCCAGCAGCTCCCTTCCGGGGGGCAAGGAAAAACTGTTTTTT. Its translation: CASSSLPGGKEKLFF. This chain links TRBV7-9 with TRBJ1-4, with D possibly TRBD1 on 6 matching bases. Germline values: CDR1 SEHNR, CDR2 FQNEAQ (reference sequence). Trimming took off 4 bases at V and 8 bases at J, with 17 bases between the two ends. The CDR3 runs 15 residues. Filled out from reference TRBV7-9 and TRBJ1-4, the complete variable domain reads DTGVSQNPRHKITKRGQNVTFRCDPISEHNRLYWYRQTLGQGPEFLTYFQNEAQLEKSRLLSDRFSAERPKGSFSTLEIQRTEQGDSAMYLCASSSLPGGKEKLFFGSGTQLSVL.

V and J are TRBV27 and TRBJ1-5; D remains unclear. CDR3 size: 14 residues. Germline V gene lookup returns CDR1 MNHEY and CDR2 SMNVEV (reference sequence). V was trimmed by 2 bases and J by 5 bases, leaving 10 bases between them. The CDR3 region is CASSLAQFDQPQHF. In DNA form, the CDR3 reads TGTGCCAGCAGTTTAGCACAGTTCGATCAGCCCCAGCATTTT.

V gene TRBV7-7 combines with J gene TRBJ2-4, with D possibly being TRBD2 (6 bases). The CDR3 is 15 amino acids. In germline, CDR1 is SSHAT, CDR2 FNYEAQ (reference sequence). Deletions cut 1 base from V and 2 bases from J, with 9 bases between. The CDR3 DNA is TGTGCCAGCAGCTTAGAGGAGGGTACCAAAAACATTCAGTACTTC. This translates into CASSLEEGTKNIQYF. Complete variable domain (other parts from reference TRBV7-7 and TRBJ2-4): GAGVSQSPRYKVTKRGQDVTLRCDPISSHATLYWYQQALGQGPEFLTYFNYEAQPDKSGLPSDRFSAERPEGSISTLTIQRTEQRDSAMYRCASSLEEGTKNIQYFGAGTRLSVL.

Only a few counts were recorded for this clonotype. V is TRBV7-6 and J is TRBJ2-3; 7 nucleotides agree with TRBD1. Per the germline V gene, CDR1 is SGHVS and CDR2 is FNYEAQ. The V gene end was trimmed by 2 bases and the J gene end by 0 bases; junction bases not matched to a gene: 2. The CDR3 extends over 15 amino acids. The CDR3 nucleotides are TGTGCCAGCAGCTTATGGACAGGTAGCACAGATACGCAGTATTTT. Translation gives CASSLWTGSTDTQYF. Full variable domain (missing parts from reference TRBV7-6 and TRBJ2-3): GAGVSQSPRYKVTKRGQDVALRCDPISGHVSLYWYRQALGQGPEFLTYFNYEAQQDKSGLPNDRFSAERPEGSISTLTIQRTEQRDSAMYRCASSLWTGSTDTQYFGPGTRLTVL.

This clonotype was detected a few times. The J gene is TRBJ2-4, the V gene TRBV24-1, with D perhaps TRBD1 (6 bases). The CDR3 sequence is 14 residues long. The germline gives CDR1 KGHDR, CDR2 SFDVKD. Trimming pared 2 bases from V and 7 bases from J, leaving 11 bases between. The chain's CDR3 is CATSDSTDSNIQYF. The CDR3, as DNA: TGTGCCACCAGTGATTCGACGGACAGTAACATTCAGTACTTC.

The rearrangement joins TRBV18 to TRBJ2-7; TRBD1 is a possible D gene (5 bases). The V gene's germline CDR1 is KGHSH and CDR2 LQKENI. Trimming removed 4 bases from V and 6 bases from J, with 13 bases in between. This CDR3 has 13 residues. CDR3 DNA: TGTGCCAGCTCACGCGACGACAGTTTCGAGCAGTACGTC. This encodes CASSRDDSFEQYV.

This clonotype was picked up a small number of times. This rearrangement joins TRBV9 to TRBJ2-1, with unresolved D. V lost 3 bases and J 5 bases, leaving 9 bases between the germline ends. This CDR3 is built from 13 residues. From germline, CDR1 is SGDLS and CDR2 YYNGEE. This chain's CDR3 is CASSARGDNEQFF. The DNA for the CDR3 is TGTGCCAGCAGCGCCCGTGGGGACAATGAGCAGTTCTTC.

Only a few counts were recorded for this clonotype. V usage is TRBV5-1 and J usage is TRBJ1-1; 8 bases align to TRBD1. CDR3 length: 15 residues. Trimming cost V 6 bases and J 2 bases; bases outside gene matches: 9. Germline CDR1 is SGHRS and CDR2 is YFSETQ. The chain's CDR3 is CASTYRQGLNTEAFF. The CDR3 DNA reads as TGCGCCAGCACCTATCGACAGGGGCTTAACACTGAAGCTTTCTTT. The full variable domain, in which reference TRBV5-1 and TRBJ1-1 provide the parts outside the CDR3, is KAGVTQTPRYLIKTRGQQVTLSCSPISGHRSVSWYQQTPGQGLQFLFEYFSETQRNKGNFPGRFSGRQFSNSRSEMNVSTLELGDSALYLCASTYRQGLNTEAFFGQGTRLTVV.

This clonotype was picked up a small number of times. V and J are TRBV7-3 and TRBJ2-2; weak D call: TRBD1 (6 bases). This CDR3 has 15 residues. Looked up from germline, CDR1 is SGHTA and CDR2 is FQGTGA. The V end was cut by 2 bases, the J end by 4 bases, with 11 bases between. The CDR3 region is CASSLGGGITGELFF. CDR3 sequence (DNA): TGTGCCAGCAGCTTAGGGGGCGGTATCACCGGGGAGCTGTTTTTT.

In DNA, the CDR3 is TGCAGCGTTGGGCGGGAATCGAACACCGGGGAGCTGTTTTTT. The encoded protein is CSVGRESNTGELFF. The chain employs TRBV29-1 and TRBJ2-2; D perhaps matches TRBD2 (6 bases). V lost 4 bases to trimming and J lost 0 bases, with 9 bases between them. In germline, CDR1 is SQVTM, CDR2 ANQGSEA. This CDR3 has 14 amino acids.

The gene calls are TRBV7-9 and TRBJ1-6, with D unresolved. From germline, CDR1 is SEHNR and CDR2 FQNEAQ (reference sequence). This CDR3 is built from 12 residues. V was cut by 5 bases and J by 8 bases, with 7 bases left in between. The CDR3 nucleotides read TGTGCCAGCAGCCCTATGGATTCACCCCTCCACTTT. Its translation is CASSPMDSPLHF. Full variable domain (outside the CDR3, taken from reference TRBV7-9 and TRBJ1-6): DTGVSQNPRHKITKRGQNVTFRCDPISEHNRLYWYRQTLGQGPEFLTYFQNEAQLEKSRLLSDRFSAERPKGSFSTLEIQRTEQGDSAMYLCASSPMDSPLHFGNGTRLTVT.

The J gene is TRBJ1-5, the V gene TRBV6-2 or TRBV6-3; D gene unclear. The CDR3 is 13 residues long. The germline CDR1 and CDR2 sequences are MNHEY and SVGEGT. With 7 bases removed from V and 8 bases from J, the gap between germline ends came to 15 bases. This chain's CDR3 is CASKAGDGKPQHF. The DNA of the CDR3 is TGTGCCAGCAAGGCAGGAGATGGTAAGCCCCAGCATTTT.

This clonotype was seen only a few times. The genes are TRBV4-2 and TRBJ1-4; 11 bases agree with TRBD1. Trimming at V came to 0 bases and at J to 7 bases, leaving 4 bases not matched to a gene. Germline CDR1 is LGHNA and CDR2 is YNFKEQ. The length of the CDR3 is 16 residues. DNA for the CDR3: TGTGCCAGCAGCCAAGATCGGGACAGGGGGAGTGAAAAACTGTTTTTT. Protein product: CASSQDRDRGSEKLFF.

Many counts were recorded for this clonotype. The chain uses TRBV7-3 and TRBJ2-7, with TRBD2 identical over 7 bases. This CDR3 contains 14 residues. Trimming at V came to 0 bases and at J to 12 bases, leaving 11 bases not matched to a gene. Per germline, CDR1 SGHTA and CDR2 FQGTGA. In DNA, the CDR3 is TGTGCCAGCAGCTTAACCGGGGGGAGTTCGGATCGGTACTTC. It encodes CASSLTGGSSDRYF. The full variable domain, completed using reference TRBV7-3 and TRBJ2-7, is GAGVSQTPSNKVTEKGKYVELRCDPISGHTALYWYRQSLGQGPEFLIYFQGTGAADDSGLPNDRFFAVRPEGSVSTLKIQRTERGDSAVYLCASSLTGGSSDRYFGPGTRLTVT.

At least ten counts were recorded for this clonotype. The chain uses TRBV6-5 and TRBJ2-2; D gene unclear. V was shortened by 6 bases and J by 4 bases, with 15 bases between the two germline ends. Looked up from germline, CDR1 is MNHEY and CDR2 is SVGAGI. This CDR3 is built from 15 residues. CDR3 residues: CASRLQAGSTGELFF. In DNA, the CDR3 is TGTGCCAGCAGACTTCAGGCAGGAAGCACCGGGGAGCTGTTTTTT.

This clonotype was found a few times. The CDR3 bases are TGTGCCAGCACTACGGGATACTCGTCTCAGACCCAGTACTTC. Translating it yields CASTTGYSSQTQYF. The chain carries TRBV11-2 and TRBJ2-5; D might be TRBD2 (5 bases). Trimming took 7 bases from V and 6 from J, leaving 18 bases between them. Per the germline V gene, CDR1 is SGHAT and CDR2 is FQNNGV. This CDR3 spans 14 amino acids.

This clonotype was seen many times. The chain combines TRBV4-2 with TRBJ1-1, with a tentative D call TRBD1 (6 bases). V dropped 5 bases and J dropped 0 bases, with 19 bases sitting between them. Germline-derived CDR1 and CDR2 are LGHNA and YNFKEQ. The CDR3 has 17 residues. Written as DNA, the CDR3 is TGTGCCAGCAGCACTTTCCCCACAGGGTCCCTGAACACTGAAGCTTTCTTT. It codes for CASSTFPTGSLNTEAFF.

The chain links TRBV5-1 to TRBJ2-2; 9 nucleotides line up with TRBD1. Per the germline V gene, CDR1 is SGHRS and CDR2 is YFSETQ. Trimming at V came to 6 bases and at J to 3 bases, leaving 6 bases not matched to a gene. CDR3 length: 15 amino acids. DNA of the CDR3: TGCGCCAGCACACTGGGACAGGGTGACACCGGGGAGCTGTTTTTT. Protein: CASTLGQGDTGELFF.

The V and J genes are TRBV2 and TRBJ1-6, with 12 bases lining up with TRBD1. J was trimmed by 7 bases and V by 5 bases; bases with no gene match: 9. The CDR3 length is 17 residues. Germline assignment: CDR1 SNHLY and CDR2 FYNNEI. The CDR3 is CASSWGQGARVNSPLHF. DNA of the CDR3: TGTGCCAGCAGTTGGGGACAGGGGGCGCGTGTGAATTCACCCCTCCACTTT.